The 15 T cell receptor beta chains presented below share a single source sample, sequenced in a study of T cells expressing NK-cell markers. TCRdb reprocessed the 5' RACE reads and stores each CDR3 protein as one record, lacking DNA. The sample table sets out under 200,000 distinct CDR3 sequences. The sequencing input was blood T cells: a sorted CD56 or NKG2C T cell subset, CD4+ or CD8+ T cells, or bulk PBMC T cells (not recorded which). The receptors were gathered from a woman between 18 and 70 years old in good health.

The chain has TRBV7-8 and TRBJ1-6. CDR1 and CDR2 (germline): SGHVS, FQNEAQ. The CDR3 covers 16 residues. CDR3 loop: CASSTSRRRGVSPLHF.

The CDR3 loop is CAISESWGSGNTIYF. The chain carries TRBV10-3 and TRBJ1-3. The CDR3 extends over 15 amino acids. In germline, CDR1 is ENHRY, CDR2 SYGVKD.

The gene calls are TRBV5-1 and TRBJ2-7; TCRdb reports TRBD2, a call that lacks DNA to check it against. The CDR3 spans 14 residues. Per germline, CDR1 SGHRS and CDR2 YFSETQ. Here the CDR3 reads CASSLLAESYEQYF.

The chain links TRBV9 to TRBJ2-5; no DNA is available, so the TRBD2 call from TCRdb remains unchecked. In germline, CDR1 is SGDLS, CDR2 YYNGEE. The CDR3 runs 16 residues. The CDR3 protein is CASSVGIGSGQETQYF.

The genes are TRBV5-1 and TRBJ2-2; TCRdb returns TRBD1, unconfirmable since there is no DNA. Per germline, CDR1 SGHRS and CDR2 YFSETQ. This CDR3 spans 19 amino acids. CDR3 region: CASSLVGQGAGMVTGELFF.

This chain joins TRBV7-8 and TRBJ2-7. The CDR3 spans 15 residues. Germline CDR1 is SGHVS and CDR2 is FQNEAQ. The chain's CDR3 is CASSFSKAATYEQYF.

The rearrangement joins TRBV20-1 to TRBJ1-1; the D call from TCRdb, TRBD1, cannot be confirmed without DNA. Germline assignment: CDR1 DFQATT and CDR2 SNEGSKA (reference sequence). The CDR3 has 14 amino acids. CDR3 sequence reads: CSAQDRGLNTEAFF.

The chain couples TRBV4-1 to TRBJ1-6. The CDR3 extends over 12 amino acids. Germline V gives CDR1 MGHRA, CDR2 YSYEKL. Here the CDR3 reads CASSQVNSPLHF.

The J gene is TRBJ2-4, the V gene TRBV28; TCRdb designates TRBD2, a call that cannot be tested without DNA. Per the germline V gene, CDR1 is MDHEN and CDR2 is SYDVKM. The length of the CDR3 is 14 residues. The CDR3 spells CANAGEQAKNIQYF.

The chain joins TRBV7-6 to TRBJ1-1; TCRdb's D call, TRBD1, is unchecked because there is no DNA. From germline, CDR1 is SGHVS and CDR2 FNYEAQ. The CDR3 is 17 residues long. CDR3 amino acids: CASSLRPSTGINTEAFF.

CDR3 residues: CASSPGQIDTGELFF. The V gene is TRBV18, the J gene TRBJ2-2; the D call from TCRdb, TRBD1, cannot be confirmed without DNA. There are 15 residues in the CDR3. Germline lookup yields CDR1 KGHSH and CDR2 LQKENI.

V usage is TRBV5-1 and J usage is TRBJ2-7; TCRdb names TRBD2, which stays unverified in the absence of DNA. From germline, CDR1 is SGHRS and CDR2 YFSETQ. The CDR3 is 15 residues long. The CDR3 reads CASSPLIAASYEQYF.

The chain combines TRBV28 with TRBJ2-2; TCRdb names TRBD1, which stays unverified in the absence of DNA. The CDR3 has 14 residues. Germline values: CDR1 MDHEN, CDR2 SYDVKM. The CDR3: CASSPPPNTGELFF.

The chain uses TRBV12-3 or TRBV12-4 and TRBJ2-3; without DNA, the TCRdb call of TRBD2 cannot be checked. The CDR3 runs to 15 residues. The CDR3 reads CASRTTGPSTDTQYF.

The rearrangement uses TRBV6-5 and TRBJ2-5; TCRdb selects TRBD1, and the lack of DNA leaves this call unchecked. The CDR3 has 15 amino acids. Germline V gives CDR1 MNHEY, CDR2 SVGAGI. CDR3 loop: CASSWGQGGGETQYF.